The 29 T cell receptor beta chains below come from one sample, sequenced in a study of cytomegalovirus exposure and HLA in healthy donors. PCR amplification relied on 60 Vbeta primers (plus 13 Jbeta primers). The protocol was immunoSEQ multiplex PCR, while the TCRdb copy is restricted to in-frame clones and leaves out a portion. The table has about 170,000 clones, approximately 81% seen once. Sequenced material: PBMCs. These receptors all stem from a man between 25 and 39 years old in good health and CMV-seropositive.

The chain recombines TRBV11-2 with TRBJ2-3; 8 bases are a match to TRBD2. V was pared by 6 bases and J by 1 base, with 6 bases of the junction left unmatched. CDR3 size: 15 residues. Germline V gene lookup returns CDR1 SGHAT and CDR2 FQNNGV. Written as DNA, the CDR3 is TGTGCCAGCAGAAATCCGGGACTAGGCACAGATACGCAGTATTTT. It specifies CASRNPGLGTDTQYF.

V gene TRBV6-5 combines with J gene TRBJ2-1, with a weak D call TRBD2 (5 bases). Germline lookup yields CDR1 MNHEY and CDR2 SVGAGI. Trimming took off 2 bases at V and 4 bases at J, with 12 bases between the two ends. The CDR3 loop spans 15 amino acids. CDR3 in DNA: TGTGCCAGCAGTTACCTGGGCCCGGGGTACAATGAGCAGTTCTTC. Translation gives CASSYLGPGYNEQFF.

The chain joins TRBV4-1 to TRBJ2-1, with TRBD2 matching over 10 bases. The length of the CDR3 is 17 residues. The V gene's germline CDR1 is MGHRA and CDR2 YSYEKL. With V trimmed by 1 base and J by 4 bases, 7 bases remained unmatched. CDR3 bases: TGCGCCAGCAGCCAAGCGCTAGCGGGAGCGGGGTACAATGAGCAGTTCTTC. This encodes CASSQALAGAGYNEQFF.

CDR3 region: CASSFLAGVGETQYF. The CDR3 nucleotides read TGCGCCAGCAGCTTCCTAGCGGGAGTGGGGGAGACCCAGTACTTC. The V gene is TRBV5-1, the J gene TRBJ2-5, with TRBD2 matching over 10 bases. This CDR3 has 15 residues. Trimming cost V 2 bases and J 5 bases; bases outside gene matches: 6. Germline V gene lookup returns CDR1 SGHRS and CDR2 YFSETQ.

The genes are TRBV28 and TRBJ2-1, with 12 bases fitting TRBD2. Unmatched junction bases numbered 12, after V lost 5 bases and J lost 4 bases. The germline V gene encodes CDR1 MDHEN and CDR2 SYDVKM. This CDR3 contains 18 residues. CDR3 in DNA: TGTGCCAGCAGTGCTACAGCCGGGACTAGCGGGTCATACAATGAGCAGTTCTTC. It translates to CASSATAGTSGSYNEQFF.

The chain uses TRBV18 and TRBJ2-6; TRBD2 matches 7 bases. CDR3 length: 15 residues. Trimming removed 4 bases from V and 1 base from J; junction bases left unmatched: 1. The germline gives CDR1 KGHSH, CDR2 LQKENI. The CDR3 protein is CASSRAGSGANVLTF. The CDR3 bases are TGTGCCAGCTCACGAGCGGGGTCTGGGGCCAACGTCCTGACTTTC.

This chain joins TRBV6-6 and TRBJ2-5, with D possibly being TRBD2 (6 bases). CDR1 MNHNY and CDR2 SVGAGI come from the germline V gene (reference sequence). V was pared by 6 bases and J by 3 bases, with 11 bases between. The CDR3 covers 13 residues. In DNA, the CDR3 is TGTGCCAGCAGGCCCGGGACTGAAGAGACCCAGTACTTC. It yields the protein CASRPGTEETQYF.

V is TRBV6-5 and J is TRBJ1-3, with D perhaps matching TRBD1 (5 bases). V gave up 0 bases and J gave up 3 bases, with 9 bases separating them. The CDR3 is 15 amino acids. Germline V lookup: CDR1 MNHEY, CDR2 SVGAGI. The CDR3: CASSYSGGFGNTIYF. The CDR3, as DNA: TGTGCCAGCAGTTACTCGGGGGGTTTTGGAAACACCATATATTTT.

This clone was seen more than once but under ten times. CDR3 sequence: CASSLNEGEAFF. The CDR3 nucleotides are TGTGCCAGCAGCTTGAACGAGGGTGAAGCTTTCTTT. The chain links TRBV5-4 to TRBJ1-1; no definite D call. V lost 1 base to trimming and J lost 7 bases, with 8 bases between them. The V gene's germline CDR1 is SGHNT and CDR2 YYREEE (reference sequence). CDR3 length: 12 amino acids.

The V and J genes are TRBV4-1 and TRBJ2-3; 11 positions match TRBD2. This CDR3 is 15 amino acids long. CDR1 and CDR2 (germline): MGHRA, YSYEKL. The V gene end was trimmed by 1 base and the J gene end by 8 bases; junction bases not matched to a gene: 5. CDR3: CASSQGTGTSGTQYF. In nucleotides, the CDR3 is TGCGCCAGCAGCCAAGGAACCGGGACTAGCGGTACGCAGTATTTT.

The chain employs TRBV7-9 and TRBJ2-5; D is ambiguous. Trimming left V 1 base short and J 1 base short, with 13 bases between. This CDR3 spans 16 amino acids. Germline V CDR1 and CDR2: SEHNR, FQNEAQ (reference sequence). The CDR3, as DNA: TGTGCCAGCAGCTTAGTCTCGATCCTATTCCAAGAGACCCAGTACTTC. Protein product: CASSLVSILFQETQYF.

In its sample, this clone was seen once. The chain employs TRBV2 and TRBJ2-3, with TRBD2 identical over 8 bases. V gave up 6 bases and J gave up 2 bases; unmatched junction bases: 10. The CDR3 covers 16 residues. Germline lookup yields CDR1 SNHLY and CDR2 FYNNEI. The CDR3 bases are TGTGCCAGCAGAGTTGCGCTAGCGGGCAACACAGATACGCAGTATTTT. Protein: CASRVALAGNTDTQYF.

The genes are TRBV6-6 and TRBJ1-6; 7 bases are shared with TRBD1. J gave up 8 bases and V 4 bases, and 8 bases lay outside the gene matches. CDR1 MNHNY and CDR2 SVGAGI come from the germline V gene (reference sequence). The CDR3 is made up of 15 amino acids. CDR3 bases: TGTGCCAGCAGTTCAGTACAGGGGACTGATTCACCCCTCCACTTT. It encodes CASSSVQGTDSPLHF.

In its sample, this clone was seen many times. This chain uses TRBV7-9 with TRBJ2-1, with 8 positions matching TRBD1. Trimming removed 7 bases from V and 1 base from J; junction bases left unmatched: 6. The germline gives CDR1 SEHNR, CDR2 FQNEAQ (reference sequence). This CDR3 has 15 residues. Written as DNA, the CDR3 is TGTGCCAGCACCCTGGACAGGGATTCCTACAATGAGCAGTTCTTC. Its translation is CASTLDRDSYNEQFF.

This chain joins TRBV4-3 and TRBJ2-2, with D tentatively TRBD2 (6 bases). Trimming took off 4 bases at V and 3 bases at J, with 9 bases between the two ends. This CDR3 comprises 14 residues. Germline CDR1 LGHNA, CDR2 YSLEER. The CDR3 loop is CASSLGEDTGELFF. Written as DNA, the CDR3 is TGCGCCAGCAGCCTAGGGGAGGACACCGGGGAGCTGTTTTTT.

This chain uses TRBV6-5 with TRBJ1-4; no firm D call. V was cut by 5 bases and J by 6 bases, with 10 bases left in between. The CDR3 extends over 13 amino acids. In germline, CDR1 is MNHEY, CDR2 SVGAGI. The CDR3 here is CASSLAADEKLFF. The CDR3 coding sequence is TGTGCCAGCAGTCTCGCGGCGGATGAAAAACTGTTTTTT.

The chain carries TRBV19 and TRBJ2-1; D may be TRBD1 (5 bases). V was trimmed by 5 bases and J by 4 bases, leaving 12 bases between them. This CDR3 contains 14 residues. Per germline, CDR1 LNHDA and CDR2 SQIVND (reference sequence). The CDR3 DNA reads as TGTGCCAGTAGTGCCAGGGCCCGATACAATGAGCAGTTCTTC. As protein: CASSARARYNEQFF.

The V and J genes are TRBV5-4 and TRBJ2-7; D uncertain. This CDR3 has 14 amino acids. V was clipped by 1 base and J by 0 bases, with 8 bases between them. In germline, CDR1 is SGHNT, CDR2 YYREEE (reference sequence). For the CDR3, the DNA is TGTGCCAGCAGCTTGAACTTTCGCTCCTACGAGCAGTACTTC. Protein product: CASSLNFRSYEQYF. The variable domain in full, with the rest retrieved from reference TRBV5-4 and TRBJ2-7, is ETGVTQSPTHLIKTRGQQVTLRCSSQSGHNTVSWYQQALGQGPQFIFQYYREEENGRGNFPPRFSGLQFPNYSSELNVNALELDDSALYLCASSLNFRSYEQYFGPGTRLTVT.

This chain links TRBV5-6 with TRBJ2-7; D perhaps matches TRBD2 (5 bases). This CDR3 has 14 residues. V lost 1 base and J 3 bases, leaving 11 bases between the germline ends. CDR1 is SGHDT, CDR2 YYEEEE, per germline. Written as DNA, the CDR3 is TGTGCCAGCAGCTTGAGCGGTCTAGACTACGAGCAGTACGTC. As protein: CASSLSGLDYEQYV.

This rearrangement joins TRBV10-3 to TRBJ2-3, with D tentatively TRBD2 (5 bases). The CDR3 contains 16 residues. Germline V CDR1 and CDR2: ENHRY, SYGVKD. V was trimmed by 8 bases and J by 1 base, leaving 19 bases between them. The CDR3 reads CAISPLNIGGTDTQYF. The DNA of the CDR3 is TGTGCCATCTCCCCGCTTAACATCGGGGGCACAGATACGCAGTATTTT.

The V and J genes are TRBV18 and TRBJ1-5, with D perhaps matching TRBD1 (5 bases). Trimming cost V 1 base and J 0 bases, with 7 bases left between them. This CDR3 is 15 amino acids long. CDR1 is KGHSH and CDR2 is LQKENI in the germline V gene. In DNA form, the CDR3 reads TGTGCCAGCTCACCACAGGGGCATAGCAATCAGCCCCAGCATTTT. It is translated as CASSPQGHSNQPQHF.

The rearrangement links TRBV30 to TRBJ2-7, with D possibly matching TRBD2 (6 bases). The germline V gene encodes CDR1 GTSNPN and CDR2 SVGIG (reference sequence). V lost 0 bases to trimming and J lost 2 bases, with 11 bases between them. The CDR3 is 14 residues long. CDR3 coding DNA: TGTGCCTGGAGTGTAGGAGGGACTCCCTACGAGCAGTACTTC. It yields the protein CAWSVGGTPYEQYF.

The CDR3 bases are TGTGCCAGCAGCTTCAGGATGAACACTGAAGCTTTCTTT. Its protein product is CASSFRMNTEAFF. The chain couples TRBV11-2 to TRBJ1-1, with D unclear. The germline V and J ends were trimmed by 3 bases and 0 bases, with 5 bases remaining between them. CDR1 and CDR2 (germline): SGHAT, FQNNGV. This CDR3 comprises 13 residues.

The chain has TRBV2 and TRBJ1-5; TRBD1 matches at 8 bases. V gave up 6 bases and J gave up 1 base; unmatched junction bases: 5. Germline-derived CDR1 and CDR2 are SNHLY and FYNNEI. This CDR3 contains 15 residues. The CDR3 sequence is CASRAGGTSNQPQHF. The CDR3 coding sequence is TGTGCCAGCAGAGCAGGGGGCACGAGCAATCAGCCCCAGCATTTT.

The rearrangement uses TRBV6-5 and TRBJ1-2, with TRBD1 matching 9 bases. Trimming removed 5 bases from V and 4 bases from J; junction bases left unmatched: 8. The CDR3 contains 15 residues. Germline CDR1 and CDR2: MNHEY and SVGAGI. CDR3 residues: CASSKPGQGPYGYTF. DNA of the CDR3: TGTGCCAGCAGTAAACCGGGACAGGGCCCCTATGGCTACACCTTC.

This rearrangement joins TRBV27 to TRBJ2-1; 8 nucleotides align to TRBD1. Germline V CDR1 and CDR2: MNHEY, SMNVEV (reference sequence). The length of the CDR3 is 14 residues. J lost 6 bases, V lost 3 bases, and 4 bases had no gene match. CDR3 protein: CASSLGTGFNEQFF. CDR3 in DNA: TGTGCCAGCAGTTTGGGGACAGGTTTCAATGAGCAGTTCTTC.

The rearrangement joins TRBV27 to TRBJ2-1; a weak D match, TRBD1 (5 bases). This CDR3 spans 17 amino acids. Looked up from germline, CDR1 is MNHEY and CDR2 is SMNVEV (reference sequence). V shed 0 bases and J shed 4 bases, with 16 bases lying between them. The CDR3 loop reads CASSLSLGQAIYNEQFF. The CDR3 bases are TGTGCCAGCAGTTTATCGCTTGGACAAGCGATTTACAATGAGCAGTTCTTC.

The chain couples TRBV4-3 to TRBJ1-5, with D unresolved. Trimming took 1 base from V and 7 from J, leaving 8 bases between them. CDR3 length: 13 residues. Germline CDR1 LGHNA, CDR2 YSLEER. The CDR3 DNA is TGCGCCAGCAGCCAAGGGAGGTACCAGCCCCAGCATTTT. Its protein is CASSQGRYQPQHF.

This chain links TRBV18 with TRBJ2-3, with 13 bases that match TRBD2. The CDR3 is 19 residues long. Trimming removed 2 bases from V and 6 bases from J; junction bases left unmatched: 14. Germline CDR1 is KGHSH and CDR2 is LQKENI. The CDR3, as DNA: TGTGCCAGCTCACCAGTCCCCACTACTAGCGGGAGGGCCCCCGATACGCAGTATTTT. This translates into CASSPVPTTSGRAPDTQYF.